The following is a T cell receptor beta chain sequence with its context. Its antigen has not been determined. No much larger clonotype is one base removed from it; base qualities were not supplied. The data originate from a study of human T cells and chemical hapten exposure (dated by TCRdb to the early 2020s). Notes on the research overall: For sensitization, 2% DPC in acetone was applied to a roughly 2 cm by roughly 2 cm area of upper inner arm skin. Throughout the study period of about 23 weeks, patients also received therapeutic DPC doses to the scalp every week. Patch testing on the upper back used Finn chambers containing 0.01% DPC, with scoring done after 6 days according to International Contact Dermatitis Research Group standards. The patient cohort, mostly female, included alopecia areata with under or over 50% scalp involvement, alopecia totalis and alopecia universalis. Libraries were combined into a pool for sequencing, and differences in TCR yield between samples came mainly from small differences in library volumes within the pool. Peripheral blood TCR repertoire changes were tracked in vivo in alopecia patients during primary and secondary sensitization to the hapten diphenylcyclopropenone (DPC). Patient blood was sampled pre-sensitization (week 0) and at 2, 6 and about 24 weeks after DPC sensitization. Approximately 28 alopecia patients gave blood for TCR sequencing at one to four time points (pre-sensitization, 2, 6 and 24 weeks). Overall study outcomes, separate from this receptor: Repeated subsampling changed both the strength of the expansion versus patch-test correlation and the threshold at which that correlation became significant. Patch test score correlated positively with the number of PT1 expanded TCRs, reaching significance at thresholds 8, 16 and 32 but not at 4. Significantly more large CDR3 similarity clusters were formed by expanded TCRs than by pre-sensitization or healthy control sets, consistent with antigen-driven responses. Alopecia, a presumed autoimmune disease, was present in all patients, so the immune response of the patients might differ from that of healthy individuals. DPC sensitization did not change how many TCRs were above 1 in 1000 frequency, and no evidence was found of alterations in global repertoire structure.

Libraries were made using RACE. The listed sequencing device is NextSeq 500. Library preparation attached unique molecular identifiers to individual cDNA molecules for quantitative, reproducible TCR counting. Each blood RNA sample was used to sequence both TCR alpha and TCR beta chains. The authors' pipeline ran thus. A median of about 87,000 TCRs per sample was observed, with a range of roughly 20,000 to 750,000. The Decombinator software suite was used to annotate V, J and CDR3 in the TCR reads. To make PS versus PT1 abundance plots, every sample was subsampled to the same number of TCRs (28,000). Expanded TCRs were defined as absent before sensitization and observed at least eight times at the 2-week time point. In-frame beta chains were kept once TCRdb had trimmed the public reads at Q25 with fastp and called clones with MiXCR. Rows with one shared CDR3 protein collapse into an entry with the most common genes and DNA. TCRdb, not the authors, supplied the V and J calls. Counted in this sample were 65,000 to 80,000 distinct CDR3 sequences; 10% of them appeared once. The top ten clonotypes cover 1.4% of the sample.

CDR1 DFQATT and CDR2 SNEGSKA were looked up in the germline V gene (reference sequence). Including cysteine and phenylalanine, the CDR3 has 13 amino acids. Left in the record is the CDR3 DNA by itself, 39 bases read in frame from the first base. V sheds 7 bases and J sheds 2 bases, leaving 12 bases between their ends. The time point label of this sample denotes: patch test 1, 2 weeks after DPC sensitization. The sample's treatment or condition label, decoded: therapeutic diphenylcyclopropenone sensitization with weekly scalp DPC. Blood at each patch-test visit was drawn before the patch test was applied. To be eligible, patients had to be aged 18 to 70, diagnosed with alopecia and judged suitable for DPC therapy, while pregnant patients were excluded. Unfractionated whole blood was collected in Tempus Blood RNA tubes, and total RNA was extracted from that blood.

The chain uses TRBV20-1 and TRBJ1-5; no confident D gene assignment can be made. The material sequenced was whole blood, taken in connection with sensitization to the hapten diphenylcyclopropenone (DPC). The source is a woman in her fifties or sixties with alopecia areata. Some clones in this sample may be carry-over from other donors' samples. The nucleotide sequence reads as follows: TGCAGTGGTAAGGGCGATGGCAATCAGCCCCAGCATTTT. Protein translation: CSGKGDGNQPQHF.